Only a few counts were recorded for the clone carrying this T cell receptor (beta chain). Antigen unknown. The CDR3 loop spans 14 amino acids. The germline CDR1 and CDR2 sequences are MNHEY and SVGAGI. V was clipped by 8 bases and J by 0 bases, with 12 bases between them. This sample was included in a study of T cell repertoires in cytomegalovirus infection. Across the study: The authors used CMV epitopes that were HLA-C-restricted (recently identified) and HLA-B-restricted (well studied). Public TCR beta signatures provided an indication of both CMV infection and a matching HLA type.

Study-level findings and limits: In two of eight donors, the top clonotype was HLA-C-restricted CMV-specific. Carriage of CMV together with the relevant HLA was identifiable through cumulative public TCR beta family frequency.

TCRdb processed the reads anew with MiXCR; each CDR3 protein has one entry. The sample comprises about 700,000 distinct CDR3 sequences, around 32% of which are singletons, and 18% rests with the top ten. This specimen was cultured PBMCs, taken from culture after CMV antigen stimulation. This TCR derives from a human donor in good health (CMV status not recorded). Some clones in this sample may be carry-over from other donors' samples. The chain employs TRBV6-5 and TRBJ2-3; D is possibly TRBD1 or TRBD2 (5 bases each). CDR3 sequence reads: CASRGEPSTDTQYF. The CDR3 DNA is TGTGCCAGCCGAGGGGAGCCTAGCACAGATACGCAGTATTTT.